The T cell receptor (beta chain) described here comes from a study of tumor-infiltrating lymphocytes in primary liver carcinoma. Study context: Stage T1-T3 N0M0 tumors measured roughly 4.2 to 10 cm at most. Read depth, roughly 3.5 to 8 million productive TCRbeta reads, did not differ significantly between tissues.

The template, approximately 500 ng total RNA, yielded TCR beta cDNA made with a constant-region primer. Three-round nested multiplex PCR performed with slightly modified ARM-PCR produced the TCR beta libraries. MiXCR, run by TCRdb on the multiplex PCR reads, gives a single entry per CDR3 protein. Here the sample spans tens of thousands of distinct CDR3 sequences, 76% being singletons. About this clonotype: Sequence at one end of the junction differs from germline and may be a read error.

Co-extracted RNA and DNA came from approximately 20-30 mg of unsorted bulk tissue. Every one of the tumor samples had a viable tumor cell content above 75%. The material sequenced was liver tumor tissue from sampling region 5. The subset denotes: tumor region T5, tumor centre. The sequence came from a man between 40 and 49 years old with primary liver carcinoma and hepatitis B virus infection.

CDR3 sequence: CACSLTDTWELFF. In DNA form, the CDR3 reads TGTGCTTGCAGCTTGACGGACACCTGGGAGCTGTTTTTT. The chain carries TRBV11-2 and TRBJ2-2; tentatively, D is TRBD1 (5 bases). CDR3 size: 13 residues. CDR1 is SGHAT and CDR2 is FQNNGV in the germline V gene.